This T cell receptor (beta chain) came from a study of CD4 T cells in relation to SARS-CoV-2 and coronaviruses. Study as a whole: Crossreactive spike epitopes shared across donors were mapped to their HLA restriction.

This CDR3 has 14 amino acids. The V gene's germline CDR1 is SGHTA and CDR2 FQGTGA. Losses at the gene ends were 5 bases for V and 7 bases for J; bases not matched to a gene: 7. Worth noting for this clone: Its target is unknown.

The assay was immunoSEQ multiplex PCR, and TCRdb's table has in-frame clones only and misses some. This table has about 30,000 clones, 65% to 80% appearing once. Sequencing was carried out using memory CD4+ T cells from PBMCs, cultured in vitro. This TCR came from an adult with COVID-19. The chain carries TRBV7-3 and TRBJ2-1, with 8 bases fitting TRBD1. CDR3 protein: CASSRQGLANEQFF. DNA of the CDR3: TGTGCCAGCAGCAGACAGGGGTTAGCAAATGAGCAGTTCTTC.